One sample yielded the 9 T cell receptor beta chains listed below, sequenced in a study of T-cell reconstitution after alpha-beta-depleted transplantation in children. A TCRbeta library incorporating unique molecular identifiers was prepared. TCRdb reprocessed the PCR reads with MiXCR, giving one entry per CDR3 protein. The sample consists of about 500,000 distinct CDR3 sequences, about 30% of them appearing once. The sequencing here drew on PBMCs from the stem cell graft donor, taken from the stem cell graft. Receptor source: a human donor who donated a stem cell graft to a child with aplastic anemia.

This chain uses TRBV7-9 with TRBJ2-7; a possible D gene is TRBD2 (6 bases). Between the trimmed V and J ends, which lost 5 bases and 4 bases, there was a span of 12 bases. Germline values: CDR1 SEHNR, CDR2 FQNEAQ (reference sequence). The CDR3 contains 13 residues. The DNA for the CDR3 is TGTGCCAGCAGCAGGGACGGGGGATACGAGCAGTACTTC. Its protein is CASSRDGGYEQYF.

The CDR3 nucleotides read TGTGCCAGCAGCCCTTCTGGACTAGCGGGAGGGCGGAATACGCAGTATTTT. It codes for CASSPSGLAGGRNTQYF. The chain is built from TRBV6-1 and TRBJ2-3, with 15 bases lining up with TRBD2. The CDR3 extends over 17 amino acids. V was pared by 6 bases and J by 7 bases, with 11 bases of the junction left unmatched. The germline CDR1 and CDR2 sequences are MNHNS and SASEGT.

Here the CDR3 reads CASSQEHWNTGELFF. The DNA for the CDR3 is TGTGCCAGCAGCCAAGAGCACTGGAACACCGGGGAGCTGTTTTTT. This sequence joins TRBV3-1 and TRBJ2-2; no definite D call. The CDR3 is 15 amino acids. V dropped 0 bases and J dropped 1 base, with 6 bases sitting between them. In germline, CDR1 is LGHDT, CDR2 YNNKEL (reference sequence). The full variable domain, completed using reference TRBV3-1 and TRBJ2-2, is DTAVSQTPKYLVTQMGNDKSIKCEQNLGHDTMYWYKQDSKKFLKIMFSYNNKELIINETVPNRFSPKSPDKAHLNLHINSLELGDSAVYFCASSQEHWNTGELFFGEGSRLTVL.

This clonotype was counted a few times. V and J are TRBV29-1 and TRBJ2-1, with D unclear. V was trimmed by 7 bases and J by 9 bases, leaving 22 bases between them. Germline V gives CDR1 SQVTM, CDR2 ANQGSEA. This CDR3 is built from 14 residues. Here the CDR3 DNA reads TGCAGCGCCCTCGGAAGTAAGCCCCGAATTGAGCAGTTCTTC. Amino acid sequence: CSALGSKPRIEQFF.

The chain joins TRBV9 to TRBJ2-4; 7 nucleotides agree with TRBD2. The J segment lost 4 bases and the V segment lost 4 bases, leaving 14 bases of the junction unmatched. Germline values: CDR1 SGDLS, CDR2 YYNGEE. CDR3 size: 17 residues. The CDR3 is CASSSSSGPKGKNIQYF. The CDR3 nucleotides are TGTGCCAGCAGCTCCTCTAGCGGACCGAAGGGGAAAAACATTCAGTACTTC. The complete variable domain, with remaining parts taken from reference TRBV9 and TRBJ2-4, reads DSGVTQTPKHLITATGQRVTLRCSPRSGDLSVYWYQQSLDQGLQFLIQYYNGEERAKGNILERFSAQQFPDLHSELNLSSLELGDSALYFCASSSSSGPKGKNIQYFGAGTRLSVL.

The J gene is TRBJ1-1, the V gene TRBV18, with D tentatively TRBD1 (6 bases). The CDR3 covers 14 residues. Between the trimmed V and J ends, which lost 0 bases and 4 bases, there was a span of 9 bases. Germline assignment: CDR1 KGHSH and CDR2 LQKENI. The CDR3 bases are TGTGCCAGCTCACCACCCAGGGGTGGCACTGAAGCTTTCTTT. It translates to CASSPPRGGTEAFF.

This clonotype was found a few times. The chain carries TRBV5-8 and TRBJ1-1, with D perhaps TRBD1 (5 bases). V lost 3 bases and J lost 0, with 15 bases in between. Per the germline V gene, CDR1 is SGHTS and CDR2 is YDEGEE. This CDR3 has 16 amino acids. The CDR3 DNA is TGTGCCAGCAGCTCCGGGACTGTTCCTATGAACACTGAAGCTTTCTTT. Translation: CASSSGTVPMNTEAFF.

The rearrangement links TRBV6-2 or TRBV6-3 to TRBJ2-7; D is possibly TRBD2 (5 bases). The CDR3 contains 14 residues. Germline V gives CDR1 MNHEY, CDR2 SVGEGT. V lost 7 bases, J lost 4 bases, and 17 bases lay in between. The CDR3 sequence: CASNPGGSAYEQYV. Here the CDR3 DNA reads TGTGCCAGCAACCCAGGAGGCTCGGCGTACGAGCAGTACGTC.

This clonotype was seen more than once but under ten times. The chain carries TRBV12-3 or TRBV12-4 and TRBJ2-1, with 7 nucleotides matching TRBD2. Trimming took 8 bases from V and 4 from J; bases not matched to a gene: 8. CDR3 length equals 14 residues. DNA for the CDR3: TGTGCCAGCCGCGGGGGAGCGGATTACAATGAGCAGTTCTTC. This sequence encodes CASRGGADYNEQFF.